This TCR beta chain was observed in a study of beta chain features in type 1 diabetes. General study results and limits: Moderate but significant shortening of TCRB CDR3s was recorded in all four CD4+ subsets from Type 1 diabetes patients. Type 1 diabetes patients had VDJ junctions that carried fewer insertions and more deletions. There was a possibility that cDNA sequencing over-represented cells with high TCR expression.

Via CD45RO/CCR7/CD25/CD127/CD95/CD27, cells of the CD4+ naive, central memory, regulatory and stem cell-like memory subsets were sorted. CDR3 length: 15 amino acids. Germline V gene data show CDR1 as KGHSH and CDR2 as LQKENI. V trimming: 5 bases; J trimming: 5 bases; junction bases outside the gene matches: 6. A note on this clone: Its antigen is undetermined.

The investigators reverse transcribed all of the isolated RNA, so they sequenced expressed TCRB transcripts. Here immunoSEQ multiplex PCR was the method, and the copy in TCRdb shows in-frame clones only, minus some. The repertoire holds about 150,000 clones, with 10% as singletons. The specimen was central memory CD4+ T cells from blood. This chain links TRBV18 with TRBJ2-1, with TRBD1 matching over 10 bases. This clonotype was obtained from a man aged 30 to 45 with type 1 diabetes. The CDR3 is CASSRGQGGHNEQFF. The CDR3 DNA follows: TGTGCCAGCTCAAGAGGACAGGGGGGACACAATGAGCAGTTCTTC.